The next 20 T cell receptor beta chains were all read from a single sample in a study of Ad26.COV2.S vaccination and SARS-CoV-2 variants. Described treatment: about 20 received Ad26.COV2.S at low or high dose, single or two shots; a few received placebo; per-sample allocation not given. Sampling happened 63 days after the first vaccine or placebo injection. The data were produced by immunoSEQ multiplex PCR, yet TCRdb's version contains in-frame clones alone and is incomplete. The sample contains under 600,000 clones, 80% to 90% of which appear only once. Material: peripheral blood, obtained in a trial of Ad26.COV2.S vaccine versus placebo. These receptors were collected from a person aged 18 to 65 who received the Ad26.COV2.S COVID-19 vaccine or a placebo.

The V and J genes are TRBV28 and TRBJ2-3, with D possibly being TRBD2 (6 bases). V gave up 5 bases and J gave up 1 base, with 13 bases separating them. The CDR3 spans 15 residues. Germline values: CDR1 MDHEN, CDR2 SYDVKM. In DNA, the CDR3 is TGTGCCAGCAGTCCGAGGGGCGGGGGCACAGATACGCAGTATTTT. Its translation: CASSPRGGGTDTQYF.

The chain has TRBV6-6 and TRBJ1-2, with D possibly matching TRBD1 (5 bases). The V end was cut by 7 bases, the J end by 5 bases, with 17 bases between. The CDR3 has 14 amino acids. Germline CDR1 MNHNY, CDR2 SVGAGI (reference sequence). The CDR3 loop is CASTRPQAGYGYTF. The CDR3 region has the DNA TGTGCCAGCACAAGACCACAGGCTGGTTATGGCTACACCTTC.

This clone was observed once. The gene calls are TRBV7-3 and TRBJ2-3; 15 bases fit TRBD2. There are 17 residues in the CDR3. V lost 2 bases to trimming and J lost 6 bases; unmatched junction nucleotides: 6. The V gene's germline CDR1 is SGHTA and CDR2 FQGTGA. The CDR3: CASSLWGLAGGGDTQYF. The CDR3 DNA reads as TGTGCCAGCAGCTTATGGGGACTAGCGGGAGGCGGGGATACGCAGTATTTT.

DNA of the CDR3: TGTGCCAGAACCGGGACGGCCTACGAGCAGTACTTC. This encodes CARTGTAYEQYF. The rearrangement uses TRBV27 and TRBJ2-7; D is tentatively TRBD1 or TRBD2 (5 bases each). The CDR3 totals 12 residues. The germline CDR1 and CDR2 sequences are MNHEY and SMNVEV (reference sequence). Trimming took 9 bases from V and 2 from J, leaving 11 bases between them.

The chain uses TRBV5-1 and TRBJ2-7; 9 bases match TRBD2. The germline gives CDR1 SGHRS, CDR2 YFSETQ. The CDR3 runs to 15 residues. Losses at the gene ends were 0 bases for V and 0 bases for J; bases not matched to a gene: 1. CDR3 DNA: TGCGCCAGCAGCTTGGAACTAGCGGGCTCCTACGAGCAGTACTTC. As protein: CASSLELAGSYEQYF.

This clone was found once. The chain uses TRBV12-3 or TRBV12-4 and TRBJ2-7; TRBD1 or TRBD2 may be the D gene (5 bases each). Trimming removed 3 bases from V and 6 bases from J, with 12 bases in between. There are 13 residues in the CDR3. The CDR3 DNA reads TGTGCCAGCAGTTTGGGGCCCGGAGGCGAGCAGTACTTC. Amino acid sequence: CASSLGPGGEQYF.

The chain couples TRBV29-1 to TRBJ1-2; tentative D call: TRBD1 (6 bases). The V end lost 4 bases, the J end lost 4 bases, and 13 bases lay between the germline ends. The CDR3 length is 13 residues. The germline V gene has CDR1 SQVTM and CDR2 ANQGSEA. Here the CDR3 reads CSVGQQGGYGYTF. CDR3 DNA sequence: TGCAGCGTTGGCCAACAGGGCGGCTATGGCTACACCTTC.

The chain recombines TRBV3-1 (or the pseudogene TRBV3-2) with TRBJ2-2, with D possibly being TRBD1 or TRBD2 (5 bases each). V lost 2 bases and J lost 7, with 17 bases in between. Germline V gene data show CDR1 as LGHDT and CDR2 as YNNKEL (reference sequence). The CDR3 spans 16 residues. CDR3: CASSQYFRGGDGELFF. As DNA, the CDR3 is TGTGCCAGCAGCCAATATTTTCGTGGGGGAGACGGGGAGCTGTTTTTT.

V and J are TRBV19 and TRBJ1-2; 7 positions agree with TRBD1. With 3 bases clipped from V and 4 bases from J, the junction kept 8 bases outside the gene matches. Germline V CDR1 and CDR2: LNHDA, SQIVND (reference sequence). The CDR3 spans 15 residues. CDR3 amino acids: CASSMWSGGAYGYTF. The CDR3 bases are TGTGCCAGTAGTATGTGGTCAGGGGGAGCCTATGGCTACACCTTC. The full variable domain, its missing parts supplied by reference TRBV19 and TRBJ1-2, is DGGITQSPKYLFRKEGQNVTLSCEQNLNHDAMYWYRQDPGQGLRLIYYSQIVNDFQKGDIAEGYSVSREKKESFPLTVTSAQKNPTAFYLCASSMWSGGAYGYTFGSGTRLTVV.

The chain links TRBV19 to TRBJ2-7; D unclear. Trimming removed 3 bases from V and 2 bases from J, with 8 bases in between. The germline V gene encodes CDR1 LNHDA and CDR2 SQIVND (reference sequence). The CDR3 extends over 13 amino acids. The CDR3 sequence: CASSMGLAYEQYF. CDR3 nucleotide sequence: TGTGCCAGTAGTATGGGTCTAGCCTACGAGCAGTACTTC.

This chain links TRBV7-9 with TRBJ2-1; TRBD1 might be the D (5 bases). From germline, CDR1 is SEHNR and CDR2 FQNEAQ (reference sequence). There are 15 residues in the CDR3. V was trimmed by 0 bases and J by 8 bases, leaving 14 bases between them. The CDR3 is CASSLARAPRDEQFF. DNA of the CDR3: TGTGCCAGCAGCTTAGCCCGGGCCCCCAGGGATGAGCAGTTCTTC.

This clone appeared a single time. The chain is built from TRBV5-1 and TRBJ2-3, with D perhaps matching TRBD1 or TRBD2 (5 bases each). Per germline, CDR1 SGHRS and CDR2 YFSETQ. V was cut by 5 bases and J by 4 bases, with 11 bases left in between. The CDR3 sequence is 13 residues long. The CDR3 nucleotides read TGCGCCAGCAGGTCCGGGACCCCAGATACGCAGTATTTT. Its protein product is CASRSGTPDTQYF. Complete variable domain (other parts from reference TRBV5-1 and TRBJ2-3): KAGVTQTPRYLIKTRGQQVTLSCSPISGHRSVSWYQQTPGQGLQFLFEYFSETQRNKGNFPGRFSGRQFSNSRSEMNVSTLELGDSALYLCASRSGTPDTQYFGPGTRLTVL.

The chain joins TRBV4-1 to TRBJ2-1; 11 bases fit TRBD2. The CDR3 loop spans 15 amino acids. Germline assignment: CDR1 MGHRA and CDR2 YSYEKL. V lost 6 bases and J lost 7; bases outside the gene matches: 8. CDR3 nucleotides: TGCGCCAGCAGACCAACTAGCGGGAGTAGGAATGAGCAGTTCTTC. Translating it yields CASRPTSGSRNEQFF.

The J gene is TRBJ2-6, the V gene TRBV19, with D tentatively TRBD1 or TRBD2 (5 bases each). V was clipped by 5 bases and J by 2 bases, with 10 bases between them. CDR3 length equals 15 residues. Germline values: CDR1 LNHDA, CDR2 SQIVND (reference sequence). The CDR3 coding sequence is TGTGCCAGTAGTGGGGGAGACACTGGGGCCAACGTCCTGACTTTC. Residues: CASSGGDTGANVLTF.

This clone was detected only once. The CDR3 nucleotides read TGTGCCAGCAGTCGGGTGCAGACCGGGGAGCTGTTTTTT. It encodes CASSRVQTGELFF. The gene calls are TRBV27 and TRBJ2-2; D gene unclear. This CDR3 comprises 13 residues. V was pared by 5 bases and J by 5 bases, with 9 bases between. Germline loops: CDR1 MNHEY, CDR2 SMNVEV (reference sequence).

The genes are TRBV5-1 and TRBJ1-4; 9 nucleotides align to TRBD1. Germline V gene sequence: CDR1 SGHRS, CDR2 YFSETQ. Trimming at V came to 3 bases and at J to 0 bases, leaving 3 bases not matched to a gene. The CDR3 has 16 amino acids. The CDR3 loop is CASSSGQGPTNEKLFF. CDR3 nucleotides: TGCGCCAGCAGCTCGGGACAGGGACCAACTAATGAAAAACTGTTTTTT.

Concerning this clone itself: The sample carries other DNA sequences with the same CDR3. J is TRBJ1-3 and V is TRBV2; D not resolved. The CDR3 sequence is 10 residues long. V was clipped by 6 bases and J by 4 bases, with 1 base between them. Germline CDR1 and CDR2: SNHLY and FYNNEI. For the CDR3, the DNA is TGTGCCAGCAGCGGAAACACCATATATTTT. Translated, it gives CASSGNTIYF. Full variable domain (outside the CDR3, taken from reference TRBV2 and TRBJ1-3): EPEVTQTPSHQVTQMGQEVILRCVPISNHLYFYWYRQILGQKVEFLVSFYNNEISEKSEIFDDQFSVERPDGSNFTLKIRSTKLEDSAMYFCASSGNTIYFGEGSWLTVV.

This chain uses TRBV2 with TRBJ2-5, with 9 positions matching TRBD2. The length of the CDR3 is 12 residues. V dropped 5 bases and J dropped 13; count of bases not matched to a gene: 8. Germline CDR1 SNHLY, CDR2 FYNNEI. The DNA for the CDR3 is TGTGCCAGCAGTCTAAGAGCGCGGGAGGGGTACTTC. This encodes CASSLRAREGYF.

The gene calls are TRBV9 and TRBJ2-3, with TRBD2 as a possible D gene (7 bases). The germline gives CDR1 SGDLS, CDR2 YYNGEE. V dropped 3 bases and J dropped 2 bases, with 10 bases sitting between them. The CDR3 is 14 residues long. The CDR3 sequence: CASSAGGITDTQYF. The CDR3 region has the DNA TGTGCCAGCAGCGCGGGGGGCATCACAGATACGCAGTATTTT.

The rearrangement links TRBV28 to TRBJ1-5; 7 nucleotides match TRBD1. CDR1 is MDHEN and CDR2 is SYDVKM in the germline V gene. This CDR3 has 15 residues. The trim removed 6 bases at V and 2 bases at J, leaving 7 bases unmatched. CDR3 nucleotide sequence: TGTGCCAGCAGCAGACAGGGTAGGGGCAATCAGCCCCAGCATTTT. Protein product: CASSRQGRGNQPQHF.